This record covers a single T cell receptor beta chain. Clones were sequenced by immunoSEQ multiplex PCR, and TCRdb holds only the in-frame ones, with some missing. The sample lists hundreds of thousands of clones, around 89% occurring once. In germline, CDR1 is LNHDA, CDR2 SQIVND (reference sequence). V lost 5 bases and J lost 9; bases outside the gene matches: 13. The CDR3 totals 16 residues. These data are taken from a study of blood T cell repertoires in COVID-19. Background on the study: COVID-19 samples collected from the United States, Italy and Spain covered acute and convalescent phases.

The chain joins TRBV19 to TRBJ2-1; 10 nucleotides agree with TRBD1. The sequence derives from a man aged 25-45 years who had recovered from COVID-19. Sequenced input: PBMCs or T cells enriched from blood (not recorded which). This CDR3 is CASSSTPDRGVAEQFF. As DNA, the CDR3 is TGTGCCAGTAGTTCAACCCCGGACAGGGGGGTGGCTGAGCAGTTCTTC.